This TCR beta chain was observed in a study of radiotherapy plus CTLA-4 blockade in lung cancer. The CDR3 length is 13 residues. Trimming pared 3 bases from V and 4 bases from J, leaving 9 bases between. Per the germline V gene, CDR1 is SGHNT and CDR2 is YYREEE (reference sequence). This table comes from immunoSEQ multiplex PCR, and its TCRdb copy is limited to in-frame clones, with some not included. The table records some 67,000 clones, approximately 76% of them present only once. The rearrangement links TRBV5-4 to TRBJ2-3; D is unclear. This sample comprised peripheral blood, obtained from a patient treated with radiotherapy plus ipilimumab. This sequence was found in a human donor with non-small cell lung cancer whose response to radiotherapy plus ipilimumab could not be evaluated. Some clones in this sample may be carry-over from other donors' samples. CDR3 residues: CASSSPPADTQYF. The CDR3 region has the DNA TGTGCCAGCAGCTCTCCCCCGGCAGATACGCAGTATTTT.